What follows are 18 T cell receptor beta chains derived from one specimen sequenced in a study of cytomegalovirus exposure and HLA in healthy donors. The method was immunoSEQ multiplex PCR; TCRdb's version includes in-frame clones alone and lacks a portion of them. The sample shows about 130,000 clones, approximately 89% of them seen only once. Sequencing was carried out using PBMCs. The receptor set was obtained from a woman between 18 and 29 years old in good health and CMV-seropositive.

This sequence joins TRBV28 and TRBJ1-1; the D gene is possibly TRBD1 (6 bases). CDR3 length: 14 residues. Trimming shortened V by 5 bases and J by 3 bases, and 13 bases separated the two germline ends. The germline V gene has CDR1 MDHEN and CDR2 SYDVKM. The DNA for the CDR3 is TGTGCCAGCAGTGACGTACAGGGATACACTGAAGCTTTCTTT. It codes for CASSDVQGYTEAFF.

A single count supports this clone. The CDR3 DNA follows: TGTGCCAGCAGTCAGGGACAGGGGGGTGGGAAGTTAAATGGCTACACCTTC. This encodes CASSQGQGGGKLNGYTF. This chain links TRBV28 with TRBJ1-2, with TRBD1 identical over 11 bases. V dropped 5 bases and J dropped 6; count of bases not matched to a gene: 14. This CDR3 comprises 17 residues. Germline loops: CDR1 MDHEN, CDR2 SYDVKM.

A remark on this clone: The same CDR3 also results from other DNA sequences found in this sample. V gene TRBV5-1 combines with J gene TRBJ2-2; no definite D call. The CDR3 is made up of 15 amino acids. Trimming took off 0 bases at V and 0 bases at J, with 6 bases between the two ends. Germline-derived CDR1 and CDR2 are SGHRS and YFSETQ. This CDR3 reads CASSLGSANTGELFF. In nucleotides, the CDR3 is TGCGCCAGCAGCTTGGGATCGGCGAACACCGGGGAGCTGTTTTTT.

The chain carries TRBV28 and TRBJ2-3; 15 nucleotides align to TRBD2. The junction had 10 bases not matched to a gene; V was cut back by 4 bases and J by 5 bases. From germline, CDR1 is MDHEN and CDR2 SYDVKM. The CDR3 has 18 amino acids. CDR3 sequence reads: CASSSQSGLAGGRDTQYF. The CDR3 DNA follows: TGTGCCAGCAGTTCCCAAAGTGGACTAGCGGGGGGGCGAGATACGCAGTATTTT. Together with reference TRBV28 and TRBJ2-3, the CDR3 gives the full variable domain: DVKVTQSSRYLVKRTGEKVFLECVQDMDHENMFWYRQDPGLGLRLIYFSYDVKMKEKGDIPEGYSVSREKKERFSLILESASTNQTSMYLCASSSQSGLAGGRDTQYFGPGTRLTVL.

CDR3 DNA sequence: TGCGCCAGCAGTTACAGGGTTTTTTATGGAAACACCATATATTTT. Encoded protein: CASSYRVFYGNTIYF. The V call is TRBV5-1, the J call TRBJ1-3, with D possibly TRBD1 on 6 matching bases. V was pared by 5 bases and J by 3 bases, with 15 bases between. The CDR3 is 15 residues long. Germline V gives CDR1 SGHRS, CDR2 YFSETQ. The full variable domain, with the rest looked up from reference TRBV5-1 and TRBJ1-3, is KAGVTQTPRYLIKTRGQQVTLSCSPISGHRSVSWYQQTPGQGLQFLFEYFSETQRNKGNFPGRFSGRQFSNSRSEMNVSTLELGDSALYLCASSYRVFYGNTIYFGEGSWLTVV.

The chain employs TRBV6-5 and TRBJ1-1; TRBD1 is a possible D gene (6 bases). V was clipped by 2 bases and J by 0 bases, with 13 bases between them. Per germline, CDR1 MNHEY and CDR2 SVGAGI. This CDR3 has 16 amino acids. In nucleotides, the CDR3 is TGTGCCAGCAGTTACCAACTGACAGGAATGAACACTGAAGCTTTCTTT. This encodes CASSYQLTGMNTEAFF.

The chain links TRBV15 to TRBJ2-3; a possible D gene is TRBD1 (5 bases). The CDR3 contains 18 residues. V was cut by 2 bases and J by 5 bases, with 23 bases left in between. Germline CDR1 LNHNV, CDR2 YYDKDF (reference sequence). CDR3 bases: TGTGCCACCAGCAGAATCCTTAAAAGGGGCCCAGACGAAGATACGCAGTATTTT. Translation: CATSRILKRGPDEDTQYF.

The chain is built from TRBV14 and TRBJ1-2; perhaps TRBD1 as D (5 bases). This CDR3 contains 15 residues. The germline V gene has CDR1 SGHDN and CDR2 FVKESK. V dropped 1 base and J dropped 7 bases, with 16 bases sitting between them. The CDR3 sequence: CASSQVGGALGGYTF. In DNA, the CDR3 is TGTGCCAGCAGCCAAGTTGGAGGGGCGCTGGGTGGCTACACCTTC.

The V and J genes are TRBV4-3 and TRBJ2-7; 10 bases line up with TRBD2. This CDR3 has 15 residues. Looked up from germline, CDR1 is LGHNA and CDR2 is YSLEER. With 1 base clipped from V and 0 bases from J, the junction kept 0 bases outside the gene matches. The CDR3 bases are TGCGCCAGCAGCCAAGTAGCGGGGGGCTCCTACGAGCAGTACTTC. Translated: CASSQVAGGSYEQYF.

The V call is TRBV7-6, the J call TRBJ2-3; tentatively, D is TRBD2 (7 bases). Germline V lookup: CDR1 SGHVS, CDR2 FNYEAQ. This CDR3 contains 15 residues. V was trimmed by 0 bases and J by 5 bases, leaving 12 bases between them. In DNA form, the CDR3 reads TGTGCCAGCAGCTTAGCGGGGGGGCATTTAGATACGCAGTATTTT. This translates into CASSLAGGHLDTQYF.

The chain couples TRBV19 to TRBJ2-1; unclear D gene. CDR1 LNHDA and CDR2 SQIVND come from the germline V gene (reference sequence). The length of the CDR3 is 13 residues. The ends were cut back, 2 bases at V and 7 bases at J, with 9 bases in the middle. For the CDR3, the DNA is TGTGCCAGTAGTATATATTCCGGGAATGAGCAGTTCTTC. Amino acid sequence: CASSIYSGNEQFF.

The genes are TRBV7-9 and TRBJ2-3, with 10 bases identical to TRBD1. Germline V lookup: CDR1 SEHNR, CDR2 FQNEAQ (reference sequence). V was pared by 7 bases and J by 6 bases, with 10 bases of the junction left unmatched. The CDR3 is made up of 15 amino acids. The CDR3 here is CASKNWTGGRDTQYF. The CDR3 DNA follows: TGTGCCAGCAAAAATTGGACAGGGGGTAGGGATACGCAGTATTTT.

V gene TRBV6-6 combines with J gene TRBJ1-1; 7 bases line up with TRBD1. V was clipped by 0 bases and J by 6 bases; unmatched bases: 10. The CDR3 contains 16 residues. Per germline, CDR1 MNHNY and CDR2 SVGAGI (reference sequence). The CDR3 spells CASSYSVGRGIAEAFF. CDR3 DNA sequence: TGTGCCAGCAGTTACTCGGTCGGCAGGGGGATAGCTGAAGCTTTCTTT.

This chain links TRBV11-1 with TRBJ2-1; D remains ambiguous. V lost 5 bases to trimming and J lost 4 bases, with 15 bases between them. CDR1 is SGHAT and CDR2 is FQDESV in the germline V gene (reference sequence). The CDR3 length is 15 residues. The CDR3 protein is CASSPAVTHYNEQFF. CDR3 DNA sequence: TGTGCCAGCAGCCCCGCTGTTACTCATTACAATGAGCAGTTCTTC.

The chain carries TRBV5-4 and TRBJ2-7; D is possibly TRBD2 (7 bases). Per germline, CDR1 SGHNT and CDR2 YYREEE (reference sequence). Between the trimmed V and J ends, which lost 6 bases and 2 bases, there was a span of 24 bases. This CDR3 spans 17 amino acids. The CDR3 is CASTVELGGAGPYEQYF. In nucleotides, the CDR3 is TGTGCCAGCACCGTTGAACTGGGGGGGGCCGGACCCTACGAGCAGTACTTC.

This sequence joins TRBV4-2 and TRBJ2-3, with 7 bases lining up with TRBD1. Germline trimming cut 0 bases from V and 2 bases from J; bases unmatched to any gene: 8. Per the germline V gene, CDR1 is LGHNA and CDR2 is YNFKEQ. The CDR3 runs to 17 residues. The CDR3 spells CASSQDRGQTVTDTQYF. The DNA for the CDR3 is TGTGCCAGCAGCCAAGATCGGGGACAGACAGTCACAGATACGCAGTATTTT.

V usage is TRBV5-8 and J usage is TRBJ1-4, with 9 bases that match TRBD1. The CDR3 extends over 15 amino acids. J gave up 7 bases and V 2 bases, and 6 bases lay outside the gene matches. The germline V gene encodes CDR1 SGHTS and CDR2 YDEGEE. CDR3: CASSFGQGRVEKLFF. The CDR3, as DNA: TGTGCCAGCAGCTTTGGACAGGGGAGGGTTGAAAAACTGTTTTTT. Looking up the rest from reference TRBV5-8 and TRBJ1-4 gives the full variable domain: EAGVTQSPTHLIKTRGQQATLRCSPISGHTSVYWYQQALGLGLQFLLWYDEGEERNRGNFPPRFSGRQFPNYSSELNVNALELEDSALYLCASSFGQGRVEKLFFGSGTQLSVL.

CDR3 DNA: TGTGCCAGCAGTCTAGCGGGTTACACCTACGAGCAGTACTTC. Its protein is CASSLAGYTYEQYF. This chain joins TRBV28 and TRBJ2-7; 8 nucleotides align to TRBD2. Losses at the gene ends were 5 bases for V and 2 bases for J; bases not matched to a gene: 5. The CDR3 length is 14 residues. Looked up from germline, CDR1 is MDHEN and CDR2 is SYDVKM. Based on the CDR3 plus reference TRBV28 and TRBJ2-7, the full variable domain is DVKVTQSSRYLVKRTGEKVFLECVQDMDHENMFWYRQDPGLGLRLIYFSYDVKMKEKGDIPEGYSVSREKKERFSLILESASTNQTSMYLCASSLAGYTYEQYFGPGTRLTVT.